One sample yielded the 3 T cell receptor beta chains listed below, sequenced in a study of cytomegalovirus exposure and HLA in healthy donors. Sequencing was performed with immunoSEQ multiplex PCR; in TCRdb, only in-frame clones are kept and a portion is missing. The data hold some 170,000 clones, with roughly 86% observed a single time. Sample: PBMCs. These receptors originate from a man aged 18 to 29 in good health and CMV-seropositive.

The J gene is TRBJ1-4, the V gene TRBV7-8, with TRBD1 as a possible D gene (6 bases). Per the germline V gene, CDR1 is SGHVS and CDR2 is FQNEAQ. Trimming removed 3 bases from V and 8 bases from J, with 19 bases in between. The length of the CDR3 is 16 residues. The CDR3 DNA reads as TGTGCCAGCAGCTTCTCCGGGGACAACTACGAGGAAAAACTGTTTTTT. Protein: CASSFSGDNYEEKLFF.

The genes are TRBV14 and TRBJ1-1; 8 bases line up with TRBD1. V lost 4 bases and J lost 4; bases outside the gene matches: 11. Per the germline V gene, CDR1 is SGHDN and CDR2 is FVKESK. This CDR3 region has 16 residues. CDR3 nucleotides: TGTGCCAGCAGCCCGAACGTCAGGGGGCTCGGCACTGAAGCTTTCTTT. Translating it yields CASSPNVRGLGTEAFF.

The chain is built from TRBV25-1 and TRBJ2-2; 8 positions match TRBD1. The length of the CDR3 is 16 residues. Per germline, CDR1 MGHDK and CDR2 SYGVNS. Trimming took 5 bases from V and 4 from J; bases not matched to a gene: 9. The CDR3, as DNA: TGTGCCAGCAGTCCCCGGGACAGGTCGGGCACCGGGGAGCTGTTTTTT. As protein: CASSPRDRSGTGELFF.